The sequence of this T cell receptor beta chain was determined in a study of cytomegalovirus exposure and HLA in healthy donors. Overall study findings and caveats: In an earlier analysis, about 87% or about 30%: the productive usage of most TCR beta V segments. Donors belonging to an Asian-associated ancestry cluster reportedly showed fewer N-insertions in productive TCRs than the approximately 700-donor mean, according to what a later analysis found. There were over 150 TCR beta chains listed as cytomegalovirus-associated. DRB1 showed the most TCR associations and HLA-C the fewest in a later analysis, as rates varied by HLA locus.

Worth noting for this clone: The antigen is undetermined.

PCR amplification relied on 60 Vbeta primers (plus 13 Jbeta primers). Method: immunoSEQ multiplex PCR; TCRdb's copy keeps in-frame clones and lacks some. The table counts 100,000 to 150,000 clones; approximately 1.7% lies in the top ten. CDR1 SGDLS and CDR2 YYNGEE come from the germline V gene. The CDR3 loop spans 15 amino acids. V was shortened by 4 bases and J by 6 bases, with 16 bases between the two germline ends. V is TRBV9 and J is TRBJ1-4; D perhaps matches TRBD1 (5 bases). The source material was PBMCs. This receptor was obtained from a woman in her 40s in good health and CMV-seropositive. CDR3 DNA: TGTGCCAGCAGCTCCGCGAGAGACAGAGATGAAAAACTGTTTTTT. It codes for CASSSARDRDEKLFF.